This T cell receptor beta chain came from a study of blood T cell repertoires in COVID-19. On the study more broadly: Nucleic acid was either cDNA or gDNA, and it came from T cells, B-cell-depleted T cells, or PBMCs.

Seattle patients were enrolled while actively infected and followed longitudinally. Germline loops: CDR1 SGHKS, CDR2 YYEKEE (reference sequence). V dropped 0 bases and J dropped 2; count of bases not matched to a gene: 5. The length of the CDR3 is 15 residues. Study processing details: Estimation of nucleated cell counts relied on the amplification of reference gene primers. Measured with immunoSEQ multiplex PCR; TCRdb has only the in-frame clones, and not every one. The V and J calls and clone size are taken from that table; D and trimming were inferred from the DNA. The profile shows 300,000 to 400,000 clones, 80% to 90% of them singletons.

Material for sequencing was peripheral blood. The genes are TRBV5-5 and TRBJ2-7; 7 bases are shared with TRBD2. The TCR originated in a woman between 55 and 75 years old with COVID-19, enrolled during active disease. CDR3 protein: CASSLGTRGAYEQYF. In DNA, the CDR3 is TGTGCCAGCAGCTTGGGGACTCGGGGGGCCTACGAGCAGTACTTC.